This is a list of T cell receptor beta chains from one sample in a study of blood T cell repertoires in COVID-19. TCRdb's table, derived via immunoSEQ multiplex PCR, lists solely in-frame clones and lacks some. The sample shows 200,000 to 250,000 clones, approximately 88% of them seen only once. Sequencing was done on a sample of PBMCs or T cells enriched from blood (not recorded which). Every receptor here comes from a man between 18 and 35 years old with acute COVID-19. The CDR3 runs from the conserved cysteine through the conserved F or W.

J: TRBJ2-5; V: TRBV6-5; CDR3: CASRPRGLQETQYF
J: TRBJ2-1; V: TRBV7-9; CDR3: CASSLDRLATYNEQFF
J: TRBJ2-7; V: TRBV27; CDR3: CASSSSAEGLYEQYF
J: TRBJ1-5; V: TRBV4-1; CDR3: CASSQGIYGQGLYSNQPQHF
J: TRBJ2-7; V: TRBV28; CDR3: CASSLRQGTYEQYF
J: TRBJ2-7; V: TRBV25-1; CDR3: CASSDSAEISYEQYF
J: TRBJ2-1; V: TRBV28; CDR3: CASGAGLAGGNEQFF
J: TRBJ2-6; V: TRBV19; CDR3: CASSRGTGQTGANVLTF
J: TRBJ2-3; V: TRBV28; CDR3: CASISPAGGAADTQYF
J: TRBJ2-1; V: TRBV7-8; CDR3: CASSFGRLHINEQFF
J: TRBJ2-1; V: TRBV19; CDR3: CASSSGNHNEQFF
J: TRBJ2-1; V: TRBV9; CDR3: CASSVGQGASNEQFF
J: TRBJ2-7; V: TRBV5-1; CDR3: CASGSGLSYEQYF
J: TRBJ2-7; V: TRBV5-5; CDR3: CASSLGTNTYEQYF
J: TRBJ1-2; V: TRBV6-5; CDR3: CASSPGQTFYGYTF
J: TRBJ1-5; V: TRBV2; CDR3: CASSDPPDNQPQHF
J: TRBJ2-1; V: TRBV5-1; CDR3: CASSRQNLAGVGRLSYNEQFF
J: TRBJ2-1; V: TRBV29-1; CDR3: CSVGLAEIYNEQFF
J: TRBJ1-2; V: TRBV4-2; CDR3: CASSQEEGQGYTF
J: TRBJ1-3; V: TRBV25-1; CDR3: CASSFQGGGNTIYF
J: TRBJ2-7; V: TRBV11-3; CDR3: CASSWGHPEQYF
J: TRBJ1-2; V: TRBV7-2; CDR3: CASTRLQGSYGYTF
J: TRBJ1-2; V: TRBV28; CDR3: CASSLEQIYGYTF
J: TRBJ1-4; V: TRBV27; CDR3: CASSLAGTDFRKLFF
J: TRBJ2-2; V: TRBV15; CDR3: CATSRDLAGEANTGELFF
J: TRBJ2-6; V: TRBV7-3; CDR3: CASSLTSGGTGANVLTF
J: TRBJ2-1; V: TRBV28; CDR3: CASIPQSGHNEQFF
J: TRBJ2-1; V: TRBV4-1; CDR3: CASSQTTGYSYNEQFF
J: TRBJ1-2; V: TRBV6-5; CDR3: CASSYGSGDYGYTF
J: TRBJ2-7; V: TRBV28; CDR3: CASSPPIVYEQYF
J: TRBJ2-2; V: TRBV7-9; CDR3: CASSFMTSGATGELFF
J: TRBJ2-7; V: TRBV30; CDR3: CAWSLAGSSSSYEQYF
J: TRBJ1-5; V: TRBV9; CDR3: CASSVAGDQPQHF
J: TRBJ1-5; V: TRBV7-9; CDR3: CASGESRPQHF
J: TRBJ2-3; V: TRBV5-1; CDR3: CASSLDSYTDTQYF
J: TRBJ2-7; V: TRBV28; CDR3: CASTTYRVGDEQYF